The present entry profiles one T cell receptor (beta chain) with its context. CDR3 size: 15 residues. Germline loops: CDR1 SGDLS, CDR2 YYNGEE. V was cut by 0 bases and J by 7 bases, with 16 bases left in between. The data originate from a study of blood T cell repertoires in COVID-19. Background on the study: From T cells, B-cell-depleted T cells, or PBMCs came the material, which was cDNA or gDNA.

Enrollees, about 18 to 95 years old, lived in 24 US areas. Participants were placed into cohorts based on the clinical history they reported. In the source study's methods: It was from reference gene primer amplification that nucleated cell counts were estimated. Method: immunoSEQ multiplex PCR; TCRdb's copy keeps in-frame clones and lacks some. V, J and clone size reflect that table, while D and trimming were determined from the DNA. Altogether roughly 200,000 clones are present, about 86% being singletons, with the ten largest covering around 4%. The sample consisted of PBMCs or T cells enriched from blood (not recorded which). This sequence was found in a woman aged 40 to 50 with acute COVID-19. V is TRBV9 and J is TRBJ1-1, with D possibly matching TRBD1 (6 bases). The CDR3: CASSVEGGRVGEAFF. Written as DNA, the CDR3 is TGTGCCAGCAGCGTAGAGGGGGGGCGCGTTGGTGAAGCTTTCTTT.